The entry below gives a single T cell receptor (beta chain) sequence along with its context. The sample comes from a study of blood T cell repertoires in COVID-19. Study context: Collection of acute and convalescent COVID-19 samples took place in the United States, Italy and Spain.

Profiled with immunoSEQ multiplex PCR; TCRdb holds only in-frame clones, not every one. Among 60,000 to 65,000 clones listed, approximately 77% were seen once. This CDR3 spans 13 amino acids. Looked up from germline, CDR1 is SGHKS and CDR2 is YYEKEE (reference sequence). Trimming left V 0 bases short and J 4 bases short, with 5 bases between. The V gene is TRBV5-5, the J gene TRBJ1-3; D uncertain. The origin of this receptor is a human donor in a cohort sampled during active COVID-19. Sequencing used peripheral blood. The DNA for the CDR3 is TGTGCCAGCAGCTTGGGGAGGGGAAACACCATATATTTT. It encodes CASSLGRGNTIYF.